A selection of T cell receptor beta chains follows, all from one sample in a study of response to subunit inactivated influenza vaccine. TCRdb recomputed calls from the RT-PCR reads with MiXCR, one row per CDR3 protein. The repertoire consists of roughly 700,000 distinct CDR3 sequences, with about a sixth occurring once and the leading ten covering roughly 11%. This specimen consisted of PBMCs from blood, obtained 11 to 12 days after vaccination. These receptors were obtained from a man aged 45-60 years who received an inactivated influenza vaccine. Each CDR3 is given with its conserved first and last residue. D genes are given only for firm matches. Clone sizes are given selectively: once, few, many, or a class where the clone is expanded.

>NA|NA|TRBJ2-7|TRBV7-9
CASSHPGGYGEQYF
TGTGCCAGCAGCCACCCCGGAGGGTACGGCGAGCAGTACTTC
>many|NA|TRBJ2-2|TRBV28
CASSLGQSFGTGELFF
TGTGCCAGCAGTCTGGGACAATCCTTCGGCACCGGGGAGCTGTTTTTT
>NA|TRBD1|TRBJ1-2|TRBV20-1
CSADSGTAVTTGYTF
TGCAGTGCCGACTCAGGGACAGCTGTCACTACCGGCTACACCTTC
>NA|TRBD2|TRBJ2-5|TRBV7-8
CASSLRTRRQETQYF
TGTGCCAGCAGCTTACGGACTAGGAGGCAAGAGACCCAGTACTTC
>many|NA|TRBJ2-1|TRBV20-1
CSARDSGTNNEQFF
TGCAGTGCTAGGGACAGCGGGACAAACAATGAGCAGTTCTTC
>NA|TRBD2|TRBJ2-1|TRBV7-2
CASSFSGRAIYEQFF
TGTGCCAGCAGCTTTAGCGGGAGGGCCATCTATGAGCAGTTCTTC
>few|NA|TRBJ2-7|TRBV18
CASSPSGGDEQYF
TGTGCCAGCTCACCTTCAGGGGGGGACGAGCAGTACTTC
>few|NA|TRBJ2-7|TRBV4-2
CASSHSDISYEQYF
TGTGCCAGCAGCCACTCGGACATTTCCTACGAGCAGTACTTC
>once|NA|TRBJ2-3|TRBV2
CASSNHKVDTQYF
TGTGCCAGCAGTAATCATAAGGTAGATACGCAGTATTTT
>few|NA|TRBJ2-1|TRBV2
CASRDSQSSYNEQFF
TGTGCCAGCAGAGATTCTCAGAGCTCCTACAATGAGCAGTTCTTC
>few|TRBD2|TRBJ2-3|TRBV5-1
CASSLDRLAVRTDTQYF
TGCGCCAGCAGCTTGGATCGGCTAGCGGTTCGCACAGATACGCAGTATTTT
>few|TRBD2|TRBJ2-1|TRBV4-3
CASSLRLAPTRGDNEQFF
TGCGCCAGCAGCCTACGACTAGCACCCACCCGGGGCGACAATGAGCAGTTCTTC
>few|NA|TRBJ2-7|TRBV20-1
CSARDYTAGTYEQYF
TGCAGTGCTAGAGATTACACGGCGGGCACCTACGAGCAGTACTTC
>NA|NA|TRBJ2-1|TRBV4-3
CASSQEGGDNEQFF
TGCGCCAGCAGCCAAGAAGGAGGGGACAATGAGCAGTTCTTC
>NA|TRBD1|TRBJ2-6|TRBV20-1
CSARDPTGGLSGANVLTF
TGCAGTGCTAGAGATCCCACAGGGGGCCTTTCTGGGGCCAACGTCCTGACTTTC
>NA|TRBD2|TRBJ2-1|TRBV20-1
CSARGLGGEDEQFF
TGCAGTGCTAGAGGTCTCGGGGGGGAGGACGAGCAGTTCTTC
>NA|TRBD2|TRBJ2-3|TRBV3-1
CASSHGGADTQYF
TGTGCCAGCAGCCATGGGGGGGCAGATACGCAGTATTTT
>NA|TRBD2|TRBJ2-1|TRBV7-9
CASSVSGGALNEQFF
TGTGCCAGCAGCGTTAGCGGGGGGGCCTTGAATGAGCAGTTCTTC
>few|NA|TRBJ1-6|TRBV6-6
CASIATAPSPLHF
TGTGCCAGCATCGCAACGGCCCCCTCACCCCTCCACTTT
>many|NA|TRBJ2-1|TRBV12-3/TRBV12-4
CASTGTNDNEQFF
TGTGCCAGCACCGGGACAAATGACAATGAGCAGTTCTTC
>few|NA|TRBJ1-1|TRBV12-3/TRBV12-4
CASSSNENTEAFF
TGTGCCAGCAGTTCGAATGAAAACACTGAAGCTTTCTTT
>NA|TRBD2|TRBJ2-1|TRBV20-1
CSAIGGGYNEQFF
TGCAGTGCTATCGGGGGGGGATACAATGAGCAGTTCTTC
>few|TRBD2|TRBJ2-7|TRBV12-3/TRBV12-4
CASSLSGTGTTGHF
TGTGCCAGCAGTTTAAGCGGGACTGGTACCACCGGGCACTTC
>NA|NA|TRBJ2-1|TRBV14
CASSPRLGQVYNEQFF
TGTGCCAGCAGTCCAAGACTGGGCCAGGTCTACAATGAGCAGTTCTTC
>few|TRBD2|TRBJ2-1|TRBV24-1
CATSDSTGTTTSEQFF
TGTGCCACCAGTGATTCCACCGGGACTACTACAAGTGAGCAGTTCTTC
>few|NA|TRBJ2-1|TRBV7-9
CASTAGGSYNEQFF
TGTGCCAGCACAGCGGGCGGCTCCTACAATGAGCAGTTCTTC
>few|NA|TRBJ1-5|TRBV4-2
CASSQGLQGQPQHF
TGTGCCAGCAGCCAAGGGTTGCAGGGCCAGCCCCAGCATTTT
>few|NA|TRBJ2-5|TRBV6-2/TRBV6-3
CASSYSVLDQETQYF
TGTGCCAGCAGTTACTCGGTCCTCGACCAAGAGACCCAGTACTTC
>NA|NA|TRBJ2-3|TRBV6-5
CASSFGQPSTDTQYF
TGTGCCAGCAGTTTCGGACAGCCTAGCACAGATACGCAGTATTTT
>NA|TRBD2|TRBJ2-1|TRBV29-1
CSVEGASGGDFNYNEQFF
TGCAGCGTTGAAGGGGCGAGCGGGGGGGACTTCAACTACAATGAGCAGTTCTTC
>NA|NA|TRBJ2-7|TRBV5-6
CASSLPATYEQYF
TGTGCCAGCAGCTTGCCAGCTACCTACGAGCAGTACTTC
>many|TRBD2|TRBJ2-1|TRBV4-2
CASSQGLAGGNEQFF
TGCGCCAGCAGCCAGGGACTAGCGGGGGGTAATGAGCAGTTCTTC
>few|TRBD1|TRBJ1-2|TRBV20-1
CSARGRPPNYGYTF
TGCAGTGCCAGGGGGCGTCCCCCTAACTATGGCTACACCTTC
>NA|NA|TRBJ1-1|TRBV5-1
CASSYTDARTEAFF
TGCGCCAGCAGCTACACAGACGCACGCACTGAAGCTTTCTTT
>many|NA|TRBJ2-7|TRBV12-3/TRBV12-4
CASSLEGTYEQYF
TGTGCCAGCAGTTTAGAAGGTACCTACGAGCAGTACTTC
>few|NA|TRBJ1-2|TRBV15
CATSRGGGNYGYTF
TGTGCCACCAGCAGAGGCGGAGGAAACTATGGCTACACCTTC
>NA|NA|TRBJ2-5|TRBV6-2/TRBV6-3
CASSSLGGPETQYF
TGTGCCAGCAGTTCCCTGGGGGGTCCAGAGACCCAGTACTTC
>few|NA|TRBJ2-7|TRBV11-2
CASSLFELKSAYEQYF
TGTGCCAGCAGCTTATTTGAACTCAAGAGCGCCTACGAGCAGTACTTC
>many|NA|TRBJ2-5|TRBV28
CASSRLGFQETQYF
TGTGCCAGCAGTCGACTAGGGTTCCAAGAGACCCAGTACTTC
>few|NA|TRBJ2-3|TRBV6-5
CASSSLLRTSSTDTQYF
TGTGCCAGCAGTTCCCTTTTGCGGACCTCTAGCACAGATACGCAGTATTTT
>NA|NA|TRBJ2-3|TRBV20-1
CSAVQGTTSTDTQYF
TGCAGTGCCGTACAGGGAACAACTAGCACAGATACGCAGTATTTT
>NA|NA|TRBJ2-2|TRBV4-3
CANSLIALNTGELFF
TGCGCCAACAGCCTGATCGCTTTGAACACCGGGGAGCTGTTTTTT
>many|NA|TRBJ1-5|TRBV12-3/TRBV12-4
CASSLGPTVNQPQHF
TGTGCCAGCAGTTTAGGGCCGACAGTCAATCAGCCCCAGCATTTT
>few|NA|TRBJ1-4|TRBV5-1
CASSLKGSPNEKLFF
TGCGCCAGCAGCTTGAAGGGGAGCCCTAATGAAAAACTGTTTTTT
>NA|TRBD2|TRBJ2-7|TRBV12-3/TRBV12-4
CASTQLAGSEQYF
TGTGCCAGCACCCAACTAGCGGGGAGCGAGCAGTACTTC
>NA|NA|TRBJ2-3|TRBV5-6
CASTTVDGASTDTQYF
TGTGCCAGCACCACGGTCGACGGAGCTAGCACAGATACGCAGTATTTT
>many|NA|TRBJ2-2|TRBV5-1
CASGGQNTGELFF
TGCGCCAGCGGGGGACAGAACACCGGGGAGCTGTTTTTT
>few|TRBD1|TRBJ2-7|TRBV7-2
CASSNWDRVSYEQYF
TGTGCCAGCAGCAACTGGGACAGGGTATCCTACGAGCAGTACTTC
>few|TRBD1|TRBJ2-7|TRBV15
CATSRDRGQREQYF
TGTGCCACCAGCAGAGATAGGGGACAGCGCGAGCAGTACTTC
>few|TRBD2|TRBJ2-3|TRBV7-9
CASSLGLADITDTQYF
TGTGCCAGCAGCTTAGGGCTAGCGGATATAACAGATACGCAGTATTTT
>NA|NA|TRBJ2-5|TRBV4-2
CASSQDRAGATQYF
TGTGCCAGCAGCCAAGATAGGGCGGGGGCGACCCAGTACTTC
>many|NA|TRBJ2-3|TRBV12-3/TRBV12-4
CASRFGTDTQYF
TGTGCCAGTCGTTTTGGCACAGATACGCAGTATTTT
>NA|NA|TRBJ2-1|TRBV4-1
CASSKSRSSYNEQFF
TGCGCCAGCAGCAAGTCCCGTAGCTCCTACAATGAGCAGTTCTTC
>NA|NA|TRBJ2-1|TRBV7-7
CASSLGSSDEQFF
TGTGCCAGCAGCTTAGGGTCTTCGGACGAGCAGTTCTTC
>NA|NA|TRBJ2-5|TRBV9
CASSVAPYQETQYF
TGTGCCAGCAGCGTAGCTCCGTACCAAGAGACCCAGTACTTC
>few|TRBD1|TRBJ2-1|TRBV6-2/TRBV6-3
CASSRTGSNEQFF
TGTGCCAGCTCAAGGACAGGCAGCAATGAGCAGTTCTTC
>few|NA|TRBJ1-1|TRBV4-3
CASSQLGTMNTEAFF
TGCGCCAGCAGCCAACTGGGGACTATGAACACTGAAGCTTTCTTT
>few|NA|TRBJ1-2|TRBV5-1
CASSLAQANGYTF
TGCGCCAGCAGCTTGGCACAGGCGAATGGCTACACCTTC
>NA|NA|TRBJ2-7|TRBV11-2
CASSLGLGSSYEQYF
TGTGCCAGCAGCTTAGGCCTAGGAAGCTCCTACGAGCAGTACTTC